This TCR beta chain was sequenced during a study of T-cell reconstitution after alpha-beta-depleted transplantation in children. This clonotype is a singleton in its sample. A TCRbeta library incorporating unique molecular identifiers was prepared. TCRdb passed the PCR reads through MiXCR, listing each CDR3 protein once. The data hold 450,000 to 600,000 distinct CDR3 sequences, with 18% observed a single time. V was trimmed by 8 bases and J by 7 bases, leaving 24 bases between them. From germline, CDR1 is SGHAT and CDR2 FQDESV (reference sequence). The CDR3 runs 15 residues. The clonotype originates from a human donor who donated a stem cell graft to a child with acute lymphoblastic leukemia. This chain links TRBV11-1 with TRBJ2-7; a weak D match, TRBD2 (6 bases). Sequences were derived from PBMCs from the stem cell graft donor, sampled from the stem cell graft. The CDR3 DNA reads as TGTGCCAGCCGCGCCACCGGGACTTCGCTCGTAGAGCAGTACTTC. It encodes CASRATGTSLVEQYF.